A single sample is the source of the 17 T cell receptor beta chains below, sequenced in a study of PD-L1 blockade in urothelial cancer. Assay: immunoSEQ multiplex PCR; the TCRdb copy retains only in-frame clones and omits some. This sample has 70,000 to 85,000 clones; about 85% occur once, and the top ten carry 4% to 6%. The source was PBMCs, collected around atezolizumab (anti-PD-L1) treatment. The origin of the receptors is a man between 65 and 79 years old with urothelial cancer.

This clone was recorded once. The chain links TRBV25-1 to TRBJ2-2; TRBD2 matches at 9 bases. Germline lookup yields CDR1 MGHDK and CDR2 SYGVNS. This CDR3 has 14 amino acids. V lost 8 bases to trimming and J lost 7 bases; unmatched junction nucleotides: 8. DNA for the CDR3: TGTGCCAGCGCTAGCGGGAAGCTGGGCGGGGAGCTGTTTTTT. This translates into CASASGKLGGELFF.

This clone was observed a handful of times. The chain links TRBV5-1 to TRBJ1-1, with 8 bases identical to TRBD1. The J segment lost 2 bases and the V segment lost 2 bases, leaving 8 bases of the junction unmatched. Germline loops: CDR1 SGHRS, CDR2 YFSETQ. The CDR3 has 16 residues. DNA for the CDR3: TGCGCCAGCAGCTTCGGACAGGGTAGGGGTAACACTGAAGCTTTCTTT. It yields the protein CASSFGQGRGNTEAFF.

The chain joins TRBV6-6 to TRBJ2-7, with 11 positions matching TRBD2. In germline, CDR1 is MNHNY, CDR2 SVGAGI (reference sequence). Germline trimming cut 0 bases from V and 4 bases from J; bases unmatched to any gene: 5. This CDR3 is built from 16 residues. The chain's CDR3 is CASSYSRASGRYEQYF. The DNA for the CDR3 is TGTGCCAGCAGTTACTCGAGGGCTAGCGGGAGGTACGAGCAGTACTTC.

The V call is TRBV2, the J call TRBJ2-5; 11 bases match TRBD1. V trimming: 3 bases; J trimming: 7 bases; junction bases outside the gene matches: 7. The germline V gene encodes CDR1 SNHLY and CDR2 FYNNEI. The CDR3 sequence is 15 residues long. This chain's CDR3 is CASSEVGQGVGTQYF. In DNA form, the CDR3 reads TGTGCCAGCAGTGAGGTGGGACAGGGGGTAGGGACCCAGTACTTC.

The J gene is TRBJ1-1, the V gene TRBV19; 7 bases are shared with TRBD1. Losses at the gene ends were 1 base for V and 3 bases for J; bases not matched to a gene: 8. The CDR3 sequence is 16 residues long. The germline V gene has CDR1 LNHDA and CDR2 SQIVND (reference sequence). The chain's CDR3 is CASSIAGRGLDTEAFF. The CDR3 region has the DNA TGTGCCAGTAGTATAGCAGGCAGGGGGTTGGACACTGAAGCTTTCTTT. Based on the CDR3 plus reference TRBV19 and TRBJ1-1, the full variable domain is DGGITQSPKYLFRKEGQNVTLSCEQNLNHDAMYWYRQDPGQGLRLIYYSQIVNDFQKGDIAEGYSVSREKKESFPLTVTSAQKNPTAFYLCASSIAGRGLDTEAFFGQGTRLTVV.

In nucleotides, the CDR3 is TGTGCCAGCAGCTTTGACAGGGGGCTCAAAGATACGCAGTATTTT. It codes for CASSFDRGLKDTQYF. This chain connects TRBV13 to TRBJ2-3; 10 bases fit TRBD1. Germline loops: CDR1 PRHDT, CDR2 FYEKMQ (reference sequence). The CDR3 runs 15 residues. Trimming at V came to 3 bases and at J to 5 bases, leaving 5 bases not matched to a gene. Variable domain in full (rest from reference TRBV13 and TRBJ2-3): AAGVIQSPRHLIKEKRETATLKCYPIPRHDTVYWYQQGPGQDPQFLISFYEKMQSDKGSIPDRFSAQQFSDYHSELNMSSLELGDSALYFCASSFDRGLKDTQYFGPGTRLTVL.

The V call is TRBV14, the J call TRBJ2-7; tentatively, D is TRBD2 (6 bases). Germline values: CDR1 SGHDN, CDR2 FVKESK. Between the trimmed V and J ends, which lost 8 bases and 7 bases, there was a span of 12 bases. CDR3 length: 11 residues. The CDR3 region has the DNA TGTGCCAGCGCCGCGGGGTGGGAGCAGTACTTC. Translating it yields CASAAGWEQYF.

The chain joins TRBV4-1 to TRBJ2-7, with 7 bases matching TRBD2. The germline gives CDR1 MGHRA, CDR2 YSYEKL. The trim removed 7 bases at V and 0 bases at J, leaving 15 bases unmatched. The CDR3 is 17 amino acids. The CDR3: CASNIRGWRGSSYEQYF. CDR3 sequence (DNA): TGCGCCAGCAACATCCGGGGGTGGCGGGGGAGCTCCTACGAGCAGTACTTC.

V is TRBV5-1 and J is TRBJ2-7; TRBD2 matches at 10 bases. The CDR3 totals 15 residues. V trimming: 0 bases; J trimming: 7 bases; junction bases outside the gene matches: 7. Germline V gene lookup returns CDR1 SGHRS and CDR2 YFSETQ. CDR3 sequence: CASSLGAGGPQEQYF. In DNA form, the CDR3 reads TGCGCCAGCAGCTTGGGAGCGGGAGGGCCTCAGGAGCAGTACTTC.

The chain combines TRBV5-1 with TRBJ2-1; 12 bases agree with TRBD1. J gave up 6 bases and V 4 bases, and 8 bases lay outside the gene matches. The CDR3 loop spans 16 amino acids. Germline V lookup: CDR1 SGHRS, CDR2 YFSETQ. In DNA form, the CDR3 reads TGCGCCAGCAGCCCGGGGGGGACAGGGGGCCTCAATGAGCAGTTCTTC. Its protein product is CASSPGGTGGLNEQFF. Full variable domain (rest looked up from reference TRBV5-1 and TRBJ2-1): KAGVTQTPRYLIKTRGQQVTLSCSPISGHRSVSWYQQTPGQGLQFLFEYFSETQRNKGNFPGRFSGRQFSNSRSEMNVSTLELGDSALYLCASSPGGTGGLNEQFFGPGTRLTVL.

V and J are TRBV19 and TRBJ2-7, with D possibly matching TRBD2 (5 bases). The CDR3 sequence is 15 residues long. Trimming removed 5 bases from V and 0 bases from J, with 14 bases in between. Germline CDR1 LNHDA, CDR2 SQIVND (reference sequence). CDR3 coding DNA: TGTGCCAGTAGTCAAGGTCCCACTAGCTCCTACGAGCAGTACTTC. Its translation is CASSQGPTSSYEQYF.

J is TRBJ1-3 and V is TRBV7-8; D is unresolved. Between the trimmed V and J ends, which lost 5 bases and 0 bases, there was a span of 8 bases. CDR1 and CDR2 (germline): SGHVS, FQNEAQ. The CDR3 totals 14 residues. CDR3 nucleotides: TGTGCCAGCAGCCTCGACATCTCTGGAAACACCATATATTTT. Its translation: CASSLDISGNTIYF.

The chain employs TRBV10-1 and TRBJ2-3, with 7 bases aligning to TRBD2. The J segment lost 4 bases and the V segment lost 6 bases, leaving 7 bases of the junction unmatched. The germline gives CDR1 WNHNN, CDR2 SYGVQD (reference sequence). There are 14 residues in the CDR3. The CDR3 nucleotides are TGCGCCAGCAGCGGCGGGAGAGGGGCAGATACGCAGTATTTT. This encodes CASSGGRGADTQYF.

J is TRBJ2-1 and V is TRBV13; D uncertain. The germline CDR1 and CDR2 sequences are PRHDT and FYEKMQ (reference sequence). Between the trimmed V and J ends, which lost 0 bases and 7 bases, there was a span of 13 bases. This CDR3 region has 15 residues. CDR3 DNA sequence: TGTGCCAGCAGCTTAGGTCAGGTGGGTCCAAATGAGCAGTTCTTC. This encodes CASSLGQVGPNEQFF.

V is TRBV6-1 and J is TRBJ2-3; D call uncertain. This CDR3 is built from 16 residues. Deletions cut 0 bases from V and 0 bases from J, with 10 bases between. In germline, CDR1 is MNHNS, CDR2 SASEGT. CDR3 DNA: TGTGCCAGCAGTGAAGCAGGCGGTTCTAGCACAGATACGCAGTATTTT. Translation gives CASSEAGGSSTDTQYF.

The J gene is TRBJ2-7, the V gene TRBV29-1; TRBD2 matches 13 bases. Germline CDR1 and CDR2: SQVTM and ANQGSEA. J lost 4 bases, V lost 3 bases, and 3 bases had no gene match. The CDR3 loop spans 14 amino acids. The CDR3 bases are TGCAGCGTTGAGACTAGCGGGAGGAAGTACGAGCAGTACTTC. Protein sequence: CSVETSGRKYEQYF.

The DNA for the CDR3 is TGCGCCAGCAGCTTGGCCCTAGCGGGTGGAGAGACCCAGTACTTC. This codes for CASSLALAGGETQYF. The V gene is TRBV5-1, the J gene TRBJ2-5; TRBD2 matches at 8 bases. J gave up 4 bases and V 0 bases, and 5 bases lay outside the gene matches. Per the germline V gene, CDR1 is SGHRS and CDR2 is YFSETQ. The length of the CDR3 is 15 residues.